This TCR beta chain was identified in a study of blood T cells in healthy people across ages. This CDR3 contains 18 residues. Looked up from germline, CDR1 is SQVTM and CDR2 is ANQGSEA. Then a second PCR, running about 6 to 11 cycles, was carried out with a sample-barcoded 5' primer and a J-beta primer mix. TCRdb processed the 5' RACE reads anew with MiXCR; each CDR3 protein has one entry. The sample carries 1,500,000 or so distinct CDR3 sequences, 35% to 45% recorded once. Note on this clonotype: Its ends do not fully match the called genes, so a read error is possible.

This TCR was recovered from a woman between 18 and 29 years old in good health. Sequenced material: blood. The V call is TRBV29-1, the J call TRBJ2-5, with TRBD1 identical over 10 bases. In nucleotides, the CDR3 is TGCAACGTTGCCGGGACAGGGGTTTTGATGTCGGAACAGGAGACCCAGTACTTC. Its protein product is CNVAGTGVLMSEQETQYF.